The 5 T cell receptor beta chains reported below all come from one sample, sequenced in a study of shared clonotypes between healthy human individuals. TCRdb keeps only in-frame clones here, not all; method: immunoSEQ multiplex PCR. The sample has hundreds of thousands of clones, approximately 95% seen once. The sequenced sample was naive CD4+ T cells sorted from blood. Indicated subset: CD45RA+ positively selected. The receptor set was obtained from a woman aged 25 to 39 in good health.

CDR3: CASSSRAAISYEQYF. The CDR3 nucleotides read TGTGCCAGCAGTTCCAGGGCAGCAATCTCCTACGAGCAGTACTTC. This chain links TRBV27 with TRBJ2-7, with D possibly being TRBD1 (5 bases). The CDR3 contains 15 residues. The germline CDR1 and CDR2 sequences are MNHEY and SMNVEV (reference sequence). The germline V and J ends were trimmed by 4 bases and 0 bases, with 13 bases remaining between them.

As for this clone: The sample contains more than one DNA sequence encoding this CDR3. The rearrangement uses TRBV19 and TRBJ2-2; TRBD2 matches at 13 bases. Germline CDR1 reads LNHDA; CDR2 reads SQIVND (reference sequence). This CDR3 has 16 amino acids. V trimming: 3 bases; J trimming: 8 bases; junction bases outside the gene matches: 6. The chain's CDR3 is CASSMGLAGLVGELFF. The CDR3 DNA reads TGTGCCAGTAGTATGGGACTAGCGGGGCTTGTGGGGGAGCTGTTTTTT.

This chain connects TRBV12-5 to TRBJ1-5; D is possibly TRBD1 (5 bases). Per germline, CDR1 LGHNT and CDR2 FRNRAP. Trimming pared 5 bases from V and 2 bases from J, leaving 13 bases between. CDR3 length equals 15 residues. CDR3 sequence reads: CASGPRGIGNQPQHF. CDR3 coding DNA: TGTGCTAGTGGTCCGCGGGGGATAGGCAATCAGCCCCAGCATTTT.

The chain links TRBV5-1 to TRBJ2-5; either TRBD1 or TRBD2 may supply D (6 bases each). The CDR3 consists of 16 residues. CDR1 and CDR2 (germline): SGHRS, YFSETQ. The V end lost 3 bases, the J end lost 0 bases, and 15 bases lay between the germline ends. The CDR3 loop reads CASSSGAGWYQETQYF. CDR3 DNA: TGCGCCAGCAGCTCGGGGGCGGGGTGGTACCAAGAGACCCAGTACTTC.

V and J are TRBV18 and TRBJ2-7, with TRBD2 as a possible D gene (5 bases). Trimming took off 2 bases at V and 0 bases at J, with 14 bases between the two ends. CDR3 length: 16 amino acids. Germline V CDR1 and CDR2: KGHSH, LQKENI. The CDR3 is CASSPGVGRNSYEQYF. The CDR3 bases are TGTGCCAGCTCACCAGGGGTGGGGAGAAACTCCTACGAGCAGTACTTC.